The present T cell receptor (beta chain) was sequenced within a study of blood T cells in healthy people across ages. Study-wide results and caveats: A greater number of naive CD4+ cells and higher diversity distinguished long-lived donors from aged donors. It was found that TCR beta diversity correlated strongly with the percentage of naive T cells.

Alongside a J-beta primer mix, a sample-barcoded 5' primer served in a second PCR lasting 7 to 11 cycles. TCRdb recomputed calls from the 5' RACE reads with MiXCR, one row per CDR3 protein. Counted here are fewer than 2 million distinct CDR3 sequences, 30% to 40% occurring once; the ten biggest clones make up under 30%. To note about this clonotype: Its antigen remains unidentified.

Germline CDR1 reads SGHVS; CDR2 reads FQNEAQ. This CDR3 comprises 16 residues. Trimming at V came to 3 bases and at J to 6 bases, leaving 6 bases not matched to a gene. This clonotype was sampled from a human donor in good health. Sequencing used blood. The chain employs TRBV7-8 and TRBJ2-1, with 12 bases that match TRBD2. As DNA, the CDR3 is TGTGCCAGCAGCTTTAGGAGACTAGCGGGGGCCAATGAGCAGTTCTTC. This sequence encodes CASSFRRLAGANEQFF.